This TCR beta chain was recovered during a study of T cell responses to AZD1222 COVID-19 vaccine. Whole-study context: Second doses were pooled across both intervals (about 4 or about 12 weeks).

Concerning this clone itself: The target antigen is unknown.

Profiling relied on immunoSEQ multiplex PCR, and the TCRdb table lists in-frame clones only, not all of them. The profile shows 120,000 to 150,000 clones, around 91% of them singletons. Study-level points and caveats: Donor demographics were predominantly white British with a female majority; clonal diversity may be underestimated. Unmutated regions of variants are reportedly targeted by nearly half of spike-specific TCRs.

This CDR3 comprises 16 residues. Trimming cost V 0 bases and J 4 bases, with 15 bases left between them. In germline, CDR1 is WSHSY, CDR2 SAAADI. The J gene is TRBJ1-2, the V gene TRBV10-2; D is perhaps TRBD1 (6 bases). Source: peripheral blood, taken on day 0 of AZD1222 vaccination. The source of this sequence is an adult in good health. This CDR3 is CASSESSGQEGYGYTF. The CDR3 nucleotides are TGCGCCAGCAGTGAGTCCTCGGGACAAGAGGGCTATGGCTACACCTTC.